This T cell receptor (beta chain) was found in a study of T cell responses to AZD1222 COVID-19 vaccine (dated by TCRdb to about 2021). Study-wide context: A total of approximately 250 trial participants underwent TCR sequencing, of whom around 210 had received two doses of AZD1222 and 26 had received two doses of the MenACWY control vaccine. Enrollment into the trials was organized by age into subgroups of 18-55, 56-69 and 70-plus years, and those subgroups contained approximately 150, 30 and 60 TCR-sequenced participants, respectively.

The sample's time point, from its label and the paper: about 28 days (+/-7) after the second vaccine dose. AZD1222 recipients with second doses at about 4 weeks or about 12 weeks were pooled, because spike-specific TCR depth and breadth did not differ between schedules. Vaccinee samples were obtained from the UK trials COV001 and COV002, which included a single-blind randomized controlled phase 2/3 trial of AZD1222 (ChAdOx1 nCoV-19) in healthy adults. Trial participant PBMC samples were collected at day 0 and day 28 after the second dose for TCRbeta chain sequencing. Note on this clone: Its antigen specificity is not known. Base qualities were left out, and no much larger clone turns up one base away.

Reading the germline V gene gives CDR1 SGHRS and CDR2 YFSETQ. The V end loses 3 bases and the J end loses 4 bases, and a stretch of 11 bases separates them. CDR3 length: 13 amino acids, cysteine to phenylalanine. Solely the CDR3 DNA is kept, with 39 bases framed from the first base. The CDR3 regions of human TCRbeta chains were subjected to immunosequencing. The authors processed their data as follows. TCRs in the repertoires were compared against a reference library of SARS-CoV-2-specific TCRs that had been generated with the MIRA antigen-specificity platform. Breadth meant the fraction of unique TCRs that were SARS-CoV-2-associated, whereas depth meant the fraction of total T cells that were SARS-CoV-2-associated. Using the MIRA data, each spike-specific TCR was assigned both to the spike region to which the TCR was reactive and to a CD4 or CD8 class. Log10-transformed breadth and depth values were compared by one-way ANOVA with Sidak's multiple comparisons tests. As stored in TCRdb, this immuneACCESS dataset retains in-frame rearrangements with V and J assigned. A fraction of the clones does not appear; measured against another copy, unresolved V genes explain less than half of the discrepancy, and the remainder lacks a known reason. Clonal size and the V and J genes are those of that table, whereas D and trimming came from the DNA. Present in this sample are about 170,000 clones, approximately 90% of which were seen just once. Jointly, the top ten make up 0.85% to 1.1% of the sample.

Paper-wide results and their limitations: The 56-69-year group was small, and its depth increase did not reach significance, likely because of low power. The whole spike protein was spanned by vaccine-associated CD4 TCRs, and dominant responses were seen in regions 160-218 and 743-854. After two AZD1222 doses, spike-specific TCR breadth and depth were significantly higher than at day 0 and than in MenACWY recipients. Reportedly, almost half of the unique spike-specific TCRs recognized epitopes lying outside the regions that are mutated in the B.1.351 and B.1.1.7 variants. Participants were mostly white British and included more females than males, and it was suggested by the authors that clonal diversity may have been underestimated. Conclusions about previously exposed vaccinees were limited because only five to seven AZD1222 recipients were SARS-CoV-2 seropositive at baseline. No day 14 peak-response samples were available, so repertoires were characterized only after the peak T cell response.

The source of this sequence is an adult who received the AZD1222 COVID-19 vaccine. The receptor chain draws on TRBV5-1 and TRBJ2-7, with a tentative D gene TRBD2 over 5 matching bases. The sequenced sample was peripheral blood, obtained 28 days after the second AZD1222 dose. The CDR3 corresponds to CASSSPGGYEQYF. In nucleotides, the sequence is TGCGCCAGCAGCTCACCCGGAGGTTACGAGCAGTACTTC.